Below, 31 T cell receptor beta chains from the same sample are listed, as sequenced in a study of CD4 and CD8 cells across lung adenocarcinoma regions. TCRdb fed the PCR reads into MiXCR, producing one record per CDR3 protein. The sample has some 20,000 distinct CDR3 sequences, roughly half seen once. The sequencing input was CD8+ T cells from the center of a lung tumor. The source of these receptors is a female donor with lung adenocarcinoma. The CD4 and CD8 labels of this study may be unreliable.

J is TRBJ2-1 and V is TRBV6-1; 13 positions match TRBD2. The J call is in doubt because the DNA end fits TRBJ2-7 better. Germline values: CDR1 MNHNS, CDR2 SASEGT. This CDR3 spans 14 amino acids. The DNA of the CDR3 is TGTGCCAGCAATGGACTAGCGGGAGCTAACGAGCAGTACTTC. Protein product: CASNGLAGANEQYF.

The V gene is TRBV10-3, the J gene TRBJ2-4; tentatively, D is TRBD1 or TRBD2 (5 bases each). The CDR3 runs to 14 residues. Germline V gives CDR1 ENHRY, CDR2 SYGVKD. Deletions cut 10 bases from V and 10 bases from J, with 23 bases between. The CDR3, as DNA: TGTGCCACCCAGGTCCCGCGTCAGGGAGAGATTCAGTACTTC. This gives the protein CATQVPRQGEIQYF.

The chain is built from TRBV7-2 and TRBJ2-1, with 8 bases aligning to TRBD2. The length of the CDR3 is 14 residues. Trimming at V came to 2 bases and at J to 9 bases, leaving 6 bases not matched to a gene. Germline-derived CDR1 and CDR2 are SGHTA and FQGNSA. The CDR3 nucleotides are TGTGCCAGCAGCTTACGGGGGGGGGGCCGTGAGCAGTTCTTC. This sequence encodes CASSLRGGGREQFF.

This clonotype was counted many times. The missing conserved phenylalanine or tryptophan at the end of this CDR3 makes a read error likely. No DNA is shown, since the ends of the CDR3 on it are uncertain; the CDR3 is the one TCRdb lists. The chain couples TRBV7-6 to TRBJ2-1; the DNA was not used to check the table's D call, TRBD1. The germline V gene encodes CDR1 SGHVS and CDR2 FNYEAQ. A total of 22 residues make up the CDR3, ends included. The chain's CDR3 is CASLAPKIRRRGLLLHPLGLRL.

Only a few counts were recorded for this clonotype. It may be a read error: a sequence one base away is much more abundant. The chain employs TRBV10-3 and TRBJ2-5; D gene ambiguous. Trimming shortened V by 10 bases and J by 11 bases, and 23 bases separated the two germline ends. The length of the CDR3 is 13 residues. Per the germline V gene, CDR1 is ENHRY and CDR2 is SYGVKD. The CDR3 coding sequence is TGTGCCACCTGTCCTGGGTCCTACAATGAGCAGTACTTC. Its protein is CATCPGSYNEQYF.

Points on this clonotype: The junction shows a germline mismatch at one end, possibly a read error. The chain couples TRBV10-2 to TRBJ2-5; TRBD2 might be the D (7 bases). Germline-derived CDR1 and CDR2 are WSHSY and SAAADI. The CDR3 contains 15 residues. The CDR3 loop reads CASGTGGRDQETQYF. DNA for the CDR3: TGCGCCAGCGGGACGGGGGGCCGGGACCAAGAGACGCAGTACTTC.

This clonotype was seen once. This rearrangement joins TRBV6-5 to TRBJ2-1; TRBD1 agrees at 9 bases. V gave up 8 bases and J gave up 10 bases; unmatched junction bases: 18. This CDR3 comprises 16 residues. The germline CDR1 and CDR2 sequences are MNHEY and SVGAGI. As DNA, the CDR3 is TGTGCCAGCGCTGCTCGACCAGGGACAGGGTTAGGGGAGCAGTTCTTC. It encodes CASAARPGTGLGEQFF.

This clonotype was observed many times. The chain recombines TRBV10-1 with TRBJ1-1, with D possibly being TRBD1 (5 bases). V was trimmed by 3 bases and J by 4 bases, leaving 12 bases between them. CDR3 size: 14 residues. Germline CDR1 is WNHNN and CDR2 is SYGVQD (reference sequence). CDR3 nucleotide sequence: TGCGCCAGCAGTGACCGTCCTGGGGCCACTGAAGCTTTCTTT. Its translation is CASSDRPGATEAFF.

This clonotype is labeled medium-sized. V gene TRBV6-5 combines with J gene TRBJ2-1; possible D gene TRBD2, 7 bases. From germline, CDR1 is MNHEY and CDR2 SVGAGI. V shed 7 bases and J shed 2 bases, with 15 bases lying between them. The CDR3 loop spans 15 amino acids. The CDR3 region has the DNA TGTGCCAGCACTTTAGGGGGGGGAGCCTACAATGAGCAGTTCTTC. This translates into CASTLGGGAYNEQFF.

In its sample, this clonotype is medium-sized (0.01 to 0.1%). The J gene is TRBJ2-1, the V gene TRBV6-5, with TRBD2 matching over 7 bases. Per germline, CDR1 MNHEY and CDR2 SVGAGI. The CDR3 is 17 residues long. The V segment lost 7 bases and the J segment 5 bases; nucleotides outside the gene matches: 17. The CDR3 DNA follows: TGTGCCAGCACGAAGGGGTCTAGCGGTACCCGAAACAATGAGCAGTTCTTC. Protein: CASTKGSSGTRNNEQFF.

By proportion, this clonotype is medium-sized. The V and J genes are TRBV6-1 and TRBJ2-6; D not resolved. Germline V gene lookup returns CDR1 MNHNS and CDR2 SASEGT. The CDR3 consists of 15 residues. Trimming removed 3 bases from V and 3 bases from J, with 9 bases in between. The CDR3 bases are TGTGCCAGCAGTGACAGGCGGCATGGGGCCAACGTCCTGACTTTC. It encodes CASSDRRHGANVLTF.

CDR3 DNA: TGTGCCAGCAGTTCTTACACTGGTGAAAAACTGTTTTTT. Amino acids: CASSSYTGEKLFF. The chain uses TRBV27 and TRBJ1-4; D unclear. CDR1 MNHEY and CDR2 SMNVEV come from the germline V gene (reference sequence). The V end lost 4 bases, the J end lost 7 bases, and 10 bases lay between the germline ends. The CDR3 extends over 13 amino acids.

This clonotype was counted at least ten times. J is TRBJ2-3 and V is TRBV6-1, with 7 bases aligning to TRBD2. Germline V gene lookup returns CDR1 MNHNS and CDR2 SASEGT. With V trimmed by 7 bases and J by 4 bases, 11 bases remained unmatched. This CDR3 is 15 amino acids long. For the CDR3, the DNA is TGTGCCAGCACTCTGGGGGGGGGACTACCAGATACGCAGTATTTT. Its translation: CASTLGGGLPDTQYF.

The rearrangement links TRBV10-2 to TRBJ2-1; D is perhaps TRBD1 or TRBD2 (5 bases each). CDR1 WSHSY and CDR2 SAAADI come from the germline V gene. V lost 4 bases and J 7 bases, leaving 14 bases between the germline ends. The CDR3 loop spans 14 amino acids. The CDR3 nucleotides are TGCGCCAGCAGTGGAGGCAGGGAGAAGAATGAGCAGTTCTTC. It specifies CASSGGREKNEQFF.

This chain joins TRBV6-1 and TRBJ1-2; 7 nucleotides line up with TRBD1. The CDR3 loop spans 13 amino acids. The J segment lost 7 bases and the V segment lost 0 bases, leaving 2 bases of the junction unmatched. Germline V lookup: CDR1 MNHNS, CDR2 SASEGT. The CDR3 sequence is CASSEAQGGGYTF. In DNA form, the CDR3 reads TGTGCCAGCAGTGAAGCGCAGGGGGGTGGCTACACCTTC.

The chain carries TRBV6-1 and TRBJ2-3; TRBD1 is a possible D gene (6 bases). V lost 7 bases to trimming and J lost 2 bases, with 13 bases between them. The CDR3 length is 14 residues. CDR1 and CDR2 from the germline V gene are MNHNS and SASEGT. In DNA, the CDR3 is TGTGCCAGCAATGGGGGCCCGAACACAGATACGCAGTATTTT. Amino acid sequence: CASNGGPNTDTQYF.

This clonotype was counted at least ten times. J is TRBJ2-1 and V is TRBV10-3; D gene uncertain. TRBJ2-7 explains the end of the DNA better; the J call may be wrong. CDR3 length: 12 amino acids. CDR1 and CDR2 from the germline V gene are ENHRY and SYGVKD. The chain's CDR3 is CAISEAAYEQYF. The CDR3 bases are TGTGCCATCAGTGAGGCGGCCTACGAGCAGTACTTC.

The genes are TRBV4-1 and TRBJ2-5; D ambiguous. The J call may be wrong; the DNA end is better matched by TRBJ2-6. Germline-derived CDR1 and CDR2 are MGHRA and YSYEKL. This CDR3 spans 17 amino acids. The CDR3 DNA sequence: TGCGCCAGCAGCCAAGATCGGGCATTCTCTGGGGCCAACGTCCTGACTTTC. Translation gives CASSQDRAFSGANVLTF.

The rearrangement uses TRBV20-1 and TRBJ2-3, with D maybe TRBD2 (6 bases). V was trimmed by 1 base and J by 2 bases, leaving 13 bases between them. The CDR3 length is 15 residues. In germline, CDR1 is DFQATT, CDR2 SNEGSKA (reference sequence). The CDR3, as DNA: TGCAGTGCTAGAGGGCCGGGCGGGACCACAGATACGCAGTATTTT. Protein: CSARGPGGTTDTQYF.

The rearrangement uses TRBV4-1 and TRBJ1-1, with D maybe TRBD1 (5 bases). The ends were cut back, 1 base at V and 11 bases at J, with 14 bases in the middle. The germline V gene encodes CDR1 MGHRA and CDR2 YSYEKL. The CDR3 is made up of 13 amino acids. The CDR3 DNA reads TGCGCCAGCAGCCAAGCGCAGGGTATCGAGGCTTTCTTT. It is translated as CASSQAQGIEAFF.

This clonotype was observed many times. The chain recombines TRBV20-1 with TRBJ2-1; 10 nucleotides line up with TRBD2. Per germline, CDR1 DFQATT and CDR2 SNEGSKA (reference sequence). The CDR3 length is 15 residues. The J segment lost 8 bases and the V segment lost 1 base, leaving 8 bases of the junction unmatched. The CDR3 is CSARAYGLAAHEQFF. The CDR3 bases are TGCAGTGCTAGAGCCTATGGACTAGCGGCCCATGAGCAGTTCTTC.

This clonotype counts as large. The V call is TRBV27, the J call TRBJ2-3; D is ambiguous. The germline gives CDR1 MNHEY, CDR2 SMNVEV (reference sequence). This CDR3 comprises 13 residues. V lost 2 bases and J 2 bases, leaving 5 bases between the germline ends. CDR3 coding DNA: TGTGCCAGCAGTTTACGACTCACAGATACGCAGTATTTT. It encodes CASSLRLTDTQYF.

The chain carries TRBV6-2 or TRBV6-3 and TRBJ2-5; D remains ambiguous. The CDR3 is made up of 14 amino acids. Germline CDR1 is MNHEY and CDR2 is SVGEGT. Written as DNA, the CDR3 is TGTGCGGGCAGTGAGCCCCGACGCACAGATACCCAGTACTTC. Translated: CAGSEPRRTDTQYF.

About this clonotype: The CDR3 end shows no conserved phenylalanine or tryptophan, and so a read error is likely. The gene calls are TRBV6-1 and TRBJ2-3; 14 bases align to TRBD2. Per germline, CDR1 MNHNS and CDR2 SASEGT. V trimming: 11 bases; J trimming: 5 bases; junction bases outside the gene matches: 12. The CDR3 loop spans 16 amino acids. CDR3 amino acids: CAGLPGLAGELDTQYL. The CDR3 bases are TGTGCCGGTCTACCGGGACTAGCGGGAGAATTAGATACGCAGTATTTG.

The gene calls are TRBV6-1 and TRBJ2-1; TRBD2 matches 7 bases. Germline-derived CDR1 and CDR2 are MNHNS and SASEGT. J gave up 9 bases and V 5 bases, and 7 bases lay outside the gene matches. There are 13 residues in the CDR3. In nucleotides, the CDR3 is TGTGCCAGCAGTCGGACTAGAAACGCTGAGCAGTTCTTC. Protein product: CASSRTRNAEQFF.

A single count supports this clonotype. The chain links TRBV6-1 to TRBJ2-5, with TRBD2 identical over 7 bases. The CDR3 totals 15 residues. CDR1 is MNHNS, CDR2 SASEGT, per germline. V lost 6 bases, J lost 5 bases, and 12 bases stayed unmatched. This CDR3 is CASRPRNGGGETQYF. CDR3 DNA sequence: TGTGCCAGCAGACCGCGAAACGGGGGAGGGGAGACCCAGTACTTC.

This clonotype was seen more than once but under ten times. The rearrangement joins TRBV6-5 to TRBJ2-3; perhaps D is TRBD1 or TRBD2 (5 bases each). Germline-derived CDR1 and CDR2 are MNHEY and SVGAGI. Trimming took 7 bases from V and 5 from J, leaving 19 bases between them. The CDR3 loop spans 15 amino acids. CDR3 loop: CASIPERGRRDTQYF. For the CDR3, the DNA is TGTGCCAGCATTCCCGAGAGGGGCAGGAGAGATACGCAGTATTTT.

This clonotype was seen only a few times. This rearrangement joins TRBV6-1 to TRBJ1-1; 11 nucleotides match TRBD1. The trim removed 7 bases at V and 6 bases at J, leaving 13 bases unmatched. The CDR3 length is 16 residues. Germline V CDR1 and CDR2: MNHNS, SASEGT. The CDR3 DNA reads TGTGCCAGCAATCCTACGAGTCGGACAGGGGGCGCTGAAGCTTTCTTT. Its translation is CASNPTSRTGGAEAFF.

This sequence joins TRBV7-2 and TRBJ2-1; D is possibly TRBD2 (7 bases). This CDR3 has 15 amino acids. The germline gives CDR1 SGHTA, CDR2 FQGNSA. V lost 4 bases to trimming and J lost 13 bases, with 23 bases between them. DNA for the CDR3: TGTGCCAGCAGCTACCCCTCCACAGGGAGGGAGACCCAGTTCTTC. It encodes CASSYPSTGRETQFF.

V gene TRBV6-5 combines with J gene TRBJ2-7, with 8 bases lining up with TRBD1. The junction had 4 bases not matched to a gene; V was cut back by 0 bases and J by 3 bases. Germline-derived CDR1 and CDR2 are MNHEY and SVGAGI. CDR3 length: 15 residues. The CDR3: CASSYSGQVRYEQYF. CDR3 nucleotide sequence: TGTGCCAGCAGTTACTCGGGACAGGTTCGCTACGAGCAGTACTTC.

Of note for this clonotype: An end of the junction differs from the germline gene, which may be a read error. CDR3 amino acids: CASSLRAGGQNTQYF. For the CDR3, the DNA is TGTGCCAGCAGTTTAAGAGCGGGGGGGCAGAACACTCAGTACTTC. This chain uses TRBV27 with TRBJ2-4; 10 bases agree with TRBD2. The CDR3 spans 15 residues. CDR1 is MNHEY, CDR2 SMNVEV, per germline (reference sequence).